The entry that follows covers one T cell receptor beta chain sequence. Losses at the gene ends were 4 bases for V and 5 bases for J; bases not matched to a gene: 6. Germline V gene sequence: CDR1 SGHTA, CDR2 FQGNSA. The CDR3 contains 15 residues. The protocol was immunoSEQ multiplex PCR, while the TCRdb copy is restricted to in-frame clones and leaves out a portion. Seen here are more than 60,000 clones, roughly 86% observed once, and the top ten hold about 2.5%. The record originates from a study of lymphopenia after photon versus proton radiotherapy. The receptor was isolated from a man in his forties with gastric cancer. This chain uses TRBV7-2 with TRBJ2-3, with 10 bases lining up with TRBD2. Sequencing used peripheral blood, obtained from a patient treated with photon-based radiotherapy. Here the CDR3 reads CASSSGLANVDTQYF. The CDR3 DNA is TGTGCCAGCAGCTCGGGACTAGCGAATGTAGATACGCAGTATTTT.